This entry concerns a single T cell receptor (beta chain). This specimen belongs to a study of blood T cell repertoires in COVID-19. Trimming cost V 1 base and J 9 bases; bases outside gene matches: 6. Germline V gene sequence: CDR1 SGHVS, CDR2 FQNEAQ. The CDR3 has 15 amino acids. Using immunoSEQ multiplex PCR, the repertoire was profiled, and TCRdb retains in-frame clones only, with some absent. Of 70,000 to 95,000 clones detected, more than 70% appear once; the ten largest clones hold approximately 2.4%. The clonotype was recovered from a man over 45 with acute or convalescent COVID-19. This chain connects TRBV7-8 to TRBJ2-2; TRBD2 matches at 9 bases. Sequencing input: peripheral blood. The CDR3 sequence: CASSLGGGGLRELFF. The CDR3 coding sequence is TGTGCCAGCAGCTTAGGCGGGGGGGGACTAAGGGAGCTGTTTTTT.